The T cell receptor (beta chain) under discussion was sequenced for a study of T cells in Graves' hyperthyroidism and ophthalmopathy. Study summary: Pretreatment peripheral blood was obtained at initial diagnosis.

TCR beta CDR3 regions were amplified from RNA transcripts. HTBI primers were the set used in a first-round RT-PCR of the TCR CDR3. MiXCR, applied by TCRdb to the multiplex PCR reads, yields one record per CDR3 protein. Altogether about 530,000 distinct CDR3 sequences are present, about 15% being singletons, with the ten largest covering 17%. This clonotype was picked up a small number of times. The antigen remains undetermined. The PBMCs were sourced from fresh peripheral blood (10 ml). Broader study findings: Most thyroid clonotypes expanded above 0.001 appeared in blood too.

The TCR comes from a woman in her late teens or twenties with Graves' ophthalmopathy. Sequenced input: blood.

CDR3 amino acids: CASSSYSSGGDDEQFF. Written as DNA, the CDR3 is TGTGCCAGCAGTTCATACTCTAGCGGGGGGGATGATGAGCAGTTCTTC. The chain recombines TRBV6-1 with TRBJ2-1, with TRBD2 identical over 12 bases. Trimming at V came to 5 bases and at J to 8 bases, leaving 10 bases not matched to a gene. This CDR3 contains 16 residues. Germline assignment: CDR1 MNHNS and CDR2 SASEGT.